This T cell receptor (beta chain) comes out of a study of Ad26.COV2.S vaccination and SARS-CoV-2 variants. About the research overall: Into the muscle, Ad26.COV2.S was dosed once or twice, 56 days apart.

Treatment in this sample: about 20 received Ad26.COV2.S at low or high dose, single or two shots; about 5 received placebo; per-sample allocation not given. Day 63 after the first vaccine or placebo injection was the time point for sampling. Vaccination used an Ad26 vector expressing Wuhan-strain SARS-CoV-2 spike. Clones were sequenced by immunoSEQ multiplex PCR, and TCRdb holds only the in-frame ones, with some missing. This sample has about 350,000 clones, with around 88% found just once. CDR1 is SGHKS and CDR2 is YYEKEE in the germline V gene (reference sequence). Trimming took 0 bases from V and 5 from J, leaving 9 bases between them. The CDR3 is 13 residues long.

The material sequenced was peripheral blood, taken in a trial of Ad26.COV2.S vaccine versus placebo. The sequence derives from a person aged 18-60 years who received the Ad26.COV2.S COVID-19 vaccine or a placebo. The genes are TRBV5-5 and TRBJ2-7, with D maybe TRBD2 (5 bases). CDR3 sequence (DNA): TGTGCCAGCAGCTTGGGTCTGGAGGACGAGCAGTACTTC. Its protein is CASSLGLEDEQYF.